A selection of T cell receptor beta chains follows, all from one sample in a study of cytomegalovirus exposure and HLA in healthy donors. Generated by immunoSEQ multiplex PCR, the TCRdb table keeps only in-frame clones and is missing some. The sample shows approximately 130,000 clones, approximately 85% of them seen only once. Input material: PBMCs. These receptor sequences come from a boy younger than 18 in good health and CMV-seronegative. The CDR3 runs from the conserved cysteine through the conserved F or W. Fields, in order: V gene, CDR3 length, clone size, J gene, D gene, CDR3 protein, CDR3 DNA. D genes are given only for firm matches. Not every row has a clone size; where given, it reads once, few, many or a size class.

V gene: TRBV4-3
CDR3 length: 15
clone size: NA
J gene: TRBJ1-3
D gene: TRBD1
CDR3 protein: CASSLTGGTGNTIYF
CDR3 DNA: TGCGCCAGCAGCTTAACAGGGGGTACTGGAAACACCATATATTTT

V gene: TRBV2
CDR3 length: 15
clone size: NA
J gene: TRBJ2-5
D gene: TRBD2
CDR3 protein: CASSHLAGAQETQYF
CDR3 DNA: TGTGCCAGCAGCCACCTAGCGGGGGCCCAAGAGACCCAGTACTTC

V gene: TRBV7-6
CDR3 length: 15
clone size: NA
J gene: TRBJ1-6
D gene: NA
CDR3 protein: CASSTFGQINSPLHF
CDR3 DNA: TGTGCCAGCAGCACATTCGGACAGATTAATTCACCCCTCCACTTT

V gene: TRBV25-1
CDR3 length: 15
clone size: NA
J gene: TRBJ1-4
D gene: NA
CDR3 protein: CASSEFGAGYEKLFF
CDR3 DNA: TGTGCCAGCAGTGAATTTGGGGCAGGGTATGAAAAACTGTTTTTT

V gene: TRBV5-4
CDR3 length: 13
clone size: NA
J gene: TRBJ2-3
D gene: TRBD1
CDR3 protein: CAWTGGGTDTQYF
CDR3 DNA: TGTGCCTGGACAGGGGGAGGGACAGATACGCAGTATTTT

V gene: TRBV4-3
CDR3 length: 15
clone size: NA
J gene: TRBJ1-4
D gene: NA
CDR3 protein: CASSRSQATNEKLFF
CDR3 DNA: TGCGCCAGCAGCCGCTCACAGGCAACTAATGAAAAACTGTTTTTT

V gene: TRBV5-4
CDR3 length: 14
clone size: NA
J gene: TRBJ2-3
D gene: NA
CDR3 protein: CASSPDWLTDTQYF
CDR3 DNA: TGTGCCAGCAGCCCGGACTGGTTGACAGATACGCAGTATTTT

V gene: TRBV6-1
CDR3 length: 14
clone size: NA
J gene: TRBJ1-3
D gene: NA
CDR3 protein: CASSSRSFGNTIYF
CDR3 DNA: TGTGCCAGCAGTAGCCGGAGTTTTGGAAACACCATATATTTT

V gene: TRBV9
CDR3 length: 16
clone size: NA
J gene: TRBJ2-6
D gene: NA
CDR3 protein: CASSVSTGSGANVLTF
CDR3 DNA: TGTGCCAGCAGCGTCTCGACAGGCTCTGGGGCCAACGTCCTGACTTTC

V gene: TRBV14
CDR3 length: 16
clone size: NA
J gene: TRBJ2-7
D gene: TRBD1
CDR3 protein: CASSHRGGRARYEQYF
CDR3 DNA: TGTGCCAGCAGCCACAGAGGGGGCAGGGCCCGCTACGAGCAGTACTTC

V gene: TRBV6-5
CDR3 length: 13
clone size: NA
J gene: TRBJ2-7
D gene: NA
CDR3 protein: CASSYRGSDEQYF
CDR3 DNA: TGTGCCAGCAGTTATAGGGGAAGCGACGAGCAGTACTTC

V gene: TRBV7-6
CDR3 length: 13
clone size: NA
J gene: TRBJ2-4
D gene: NA
CDR3 protein: CASSFGTQNIQYF
CDR3 DNA: TGTGCCAGCAGCTTCGGGACACAAAACATTCAGTACTTC

V gene: TRBV6-6
CDR3 length: 16
clone size: NA
J gene: TRBJ2-4
D gene: TRBD2
CDR3 protein: CASTHGRGLTKNIQYF
CDR3 DNA: TGTGCCAGCACCCACGGGAGGGGGTTGACCAAAAACATTCAGTACTTC

V gene: TRBV15
CDR3 length: 14
clone size: once
J gene: TRBJ1-4
D gene: NA
CDR3 protein: CATSPPAGNEKLFF
CDR3 DNA: TGTGCCACCAGCCCCCCTGCGGGAAATGAAAAACTGTTTTTT

V gene: TRBV5-4
CDR3 length: 15
clone size: NA
J gene: TRBJ1-2
D gene: NA
CDR3 protein: CASSEPGLDNYGYTF
CDR3 DNA: TGTGCCAGCAGCGAACCGGGGTTGGATAACTATGGCTACACCTTC

V gene: TRBV9
CDR3 length: 15
clone size: NA
J gene: TRBJ2-7
D gene: NA
CDR3 protein: CASSVGVGEEYEQYF
CDR3 DNA: TGTGCCAGCAGCGTAGGAGTAGGGGAGGAATACGAGCAGTACTTC

V gene: TRBV15
CDR3 length: 15
clone size: NA
J gene: TRBJ1-1
D gene: TRBD1
CDR3 protein: CATSIKTGESTEAFF
CDR3 DNA: TGTGCCACCAGCATTAAAACAGGGGAGAGCACTGAAGCTTTCTTT

V gene: TRBV27
CDR3 length: 16
clone size: once
J gene: TRBJ1-6
D gene: TRBD1
CDR3 protein: CASSLSPGQGHSPLHF
CDR3 DNA: TGTGCCAGCAGTTTATCCCCGGGACAGGGTCATTCACCCCTCCACTTT

V gene: TRBV21-1
CDR3 length: 9
clone size: NA
J gene: TRBJ1-1
D gene: NA
CDR3 protein: CASSYEAFF
CDR3 DNA: TGTGCCAGCAGCTATGAAGCTTTCTTT

V gene: TRBV6-1
CDR3 length: 15
clone size: NA
J gene: TRBJ1-5
D gene: NA
CDR3 protein: CASSPTTGGNQPQHF
CDR3 DNA: TGTGCCAGCAGCCCCACGACGGGGGGCAATCAGCCCCAGCATTTT

V gene: TRBV18
CDR3 length: 12
clone size: NA
J gene: TRBJ2-2
D gene: NA
CDR3 protein: CASSPATGELFF
CDR3 DNA: TGTGCCAGCTCACCGGCCACCGGGGAGCTGTTTTTT

V gene: TRBV14
CDR3 length: 14
clone size: NA
J gene: TRBJ1-3
D gene: NA
CDR3 protein: CASSRQVSGNTIYF
CDR3 DNA: TGTGCCAGCAGCCGACAGGTCTCTGGAAACACCATATATTTT

V gene: TRBV6-1
CDR3 length: 13
clone size: NA
J gene: TRBJ1-5
D gene: NA
CDR3 protein: CASRENSNQPQHF
CDR3 DNA: TGTGCCAGCAGAGAGAATAGCAATCAGCCCCAGCATTTT

V gene: TRBV28
CDR3 length: 14
clone size: NA
J gene: TRBJ1-4
D gene: NA
CDR3 protein: CASSPPVVNEKLFF
CDR3 DNA: TGTGCCAGCAGTCCCCCTGTAGTAAATGAAAAACTGTTTTTT

V gene: TRBV7-9
CDR3 length: 15
clone size: NA
J gene: TRBJ2-7
D gene: NA
CDR3 protein: CASSLARGGFYEQYF
CDR3 DNA: TGTGCCAGCAGCTTAGCGAGGGGAGGTTTCTACGAGCAGTACTTC

V gene: TRBV4-1
CDR3 length: 15
clone size: NA
J gene: TRBJ1-4
D gene: NA
CDR3 protein: CASSQNRDFREKLFF
CDR3 DNA: TGCGCCAGCAGCCAAAACCGGGACTTTAGGGAAAAACTGTTTTTT

V gene: TRBV7-3
CDR3 length: 14
clone size: few
J gene: TRBJ1-4
D gene: NA
CDR3 protein: CASSLPPDNEKLFF
CDR3 DNA: TGTGCCAGCAGTCTCCCCCCAGATAATGAAAAACTGTTTTTT

V gene: TRBV10-3
CDR3 length: 14
clone size: NA
J gene: TRBJ1-4
D gene: NA
CDR3 protein: CAIGTTETNEKLFF
CDR3 DNA: TGTGCCATCGGCACGACAGAAACTAATGAAAAACTGTTTTTT

V gene: TRBV5-1
CDR3 length: 15
clone size: NA
J gene: TRBJ1-5
D gene: NA
CDR3 protein: CASSMDGLELRPQHF
CDR3 DNA: TGCGCCAGCAGCATGGACGGACTTGAATTAAGGCCCCAGCATTTT

V gene: TRBV10-3
CDR3 length: 16
clone size: NA
J gene: TRBJ2-2
D gene: NA
CDR3 protein: CAISVLAGVELGELFF
CDR3 DNA: TGTGCCATCAGTGTACTGGCCGGAGTCGAACTCGGGGAGCTGTTTTTT

V gene: TRBV11-2
CDR3 length: 14
clone size: NA
J gene: TRBJ2-7
D gene: NA
CDR3 protein: CASRQDRTSYEQYF
CDR3 DNA: TGTGCCAGCAGACAAGACAGGACATCCTACGAGCAGTACTTC

V gene: TRBV30
CDR3 length: 14
clone size: NA
J gene: TRBJ2-3
D gene: NA
CDR3 protein: CAWSSQGFPDTQYF
CDR3 DNA: TGTGCCTGGAGTTCACAGGGATTCCCAGATACGCAGTATTTT

V gene: TRBV2
CDR3 length: 13
clone size: NA
J gene: TRBJ2-7
D gene: TRBD2
CDR3 protein: CASSGLAAYEQYF
CDR3 DNA: TGTGCCAGCAGTGGTCTAGCGGCCTACGAGCAGTACTTC

V gene: TRBV7-9
CDR3 length: 16
clone size: NA
J gene: TRBJ2-1
D gene: TRBD2
CDR3 protein: CASSLVAGGSYNEQFF
CDR3 DNA: TGTGCCAGCAGCTTAGTAGCGGGAGGGTCCTACAATGAGCAGTTCTTC

V gene: TRBV27
CDR3 length: 13
clone size: few
J gene: TRBJ1-1
D gene: NA
CDR3 protein: CASSPLRGGEAFF
CDR3 DNA: TGTGCCAGCAGCCCTTTACGGGGGGGTGAAGCTTTCTTT

V gene: TRBV30
CDR3 length: 15
clone size: once
J gene: TRBJ1-6
D gene: NA
CDR3 protein: CAWSERSSYNSPLHF
CDR3 DNA: TGTGCCTGGAGTGAAAGGAGCTCCTATAATTCACCCCTCCACTTT

V gene: TRBV5-4
CDR3 length: 13
clone size: NA
J gene: TRBJ1-1
D gene: NA
CDR3 protein: CASSLSPGTEAFF
CDR3 DNA: TGTGCCAGCAGCTTGAGTCCGGGGACTGAAGCTTTCTTT

V gene: TRBV25-1
CDR3 length: 14
clone size: NA
J gene: TRBJ2-1
D gene: TRBD2
CDR3 protein: CASRSGGRHNEQFF
CDR3 DNA: TGTGCCAGCAGATCGGGCGGGAGGCACAATGAGCAGTTCTTC

V gene: TRBV7-9
CDR3 length: 16
clone size: once
J gene: TRBJ2-7
D gene: TRBD1
CDR3 protein: CASSPKTGGLSYEQYF
CDR3 DNA: TGTGCCAGCAGCCCAAAGACAGGGGGACTTTCCTACGAGCAGTACTTC

V gene: TRBV5-6
CDR3 length: 15
clone size: NA
J gene: TRBJ2-2
D gene: NA
CDR3 protein: CASSLGLGGSRELFF
CDR3 DNA: TGTGCCAGCAGCTTGGGTCTGGGGGGTTCCCGGGAGCTGTTTTTT

V gene: TRBV19
CDR3 length: 13
clone size: NA
J gene: TRBJ2-5
D gene: TRBD2
CDR3 protein: CATQRGGGETQYF
CDR3 DNA: TGTGCCACCCAACGGGGGGGCGGGGAGACCCAGTACTTC

V gene: TRBV27
CDR3 length: 18
clone size: NA
J gene: TRBJ1-1
D gene: TRBD1
CDR3 protein: CASSQPWDRNKGFTEAFF
CDR3 DNA: TGTGCCAGCAGCCAACCCTGGGACAGGAATAAGGGATTCACTGAAGCTTTCTTT

V gene: TRBV7-9
CDR3 length: 14
clone size: NA
J gene: TRBJ1-4
D gene: NA
CDR3 protein: CASSPRGADEKLFF
CDR3 DNA: TGTGCCAGCAGCCCCAGGGGAGCTGATGAAAAACTGTTTTTT

V gene: TRBV6-5
CDR3 length: 11
clone size: NA
J gene: TRBJ2-7
D gene: NA
CDR3 protein: CASRARGEQYF
CDR3 DNA: TGTGCCAGCAGGGCCCGGGGCGAGCAGTACTTC

V gene: TRBV20-1
CDR3 length: 11
clone size: few
J gene: TRBJ1-3
D gene: NA
CDR3 protein: CSARRPRKGYF
CDR3 DNA: TGCAGTGCTAGAAGACCCCGAAAGGGGTATTTT

V gene: TRBV7-9
CDR3 length: 13
clone size: NA
J gene: TRBJ1-2
D gene: NA
CDR3 protein: CALSKGGGYGYTF
CDR3 DNA: TGTGCCCTCTCCAAAGGGGGGGGGTATGGCTACACCTTC

V gene: TRBV29-1
CDR3 length: 15
clone size: NA
J gene: TRBJ2-1
D gene: NA
CDR3 protein: CSVGPPQKGGNEQFF
CDR3 DNA: TGCAGCGTTGGGCCGCCACAGAAAGGGGGCAATGAGCAGTTCTTC

V gene: TRBV14
CDR3 length: 16
clone size: few
J gene: TRBJ1-1
D gene: TRBD1
CDR3 protein: CASSHRTGTGVTEAFF
CDR3 DNA: TGTGCCAGCAGCCATCGGACAGGGACGGGTGTCACTGAAGCTTTCTTT

V gene: TRBV6-5
CDR3 length: 16
clone size: NA
J gene: TRBJ2-5
D gene: TRBD2
CDR3 protein: CASSYSLAGIQETQYF
CDR3 DNA: TGTGCCAGCAGTTACTCTCTAGCGGGGATTCAAGAGACCCAGTACTTC

V gene: TRBV11-3
CDR3 length: 14
clone size: NA
J gene: TRBJ2-2
D gene: NA
CDR3 protein: CASSLDMASGELFF
CDR3 DNA: TGTGCCAGCAGCTTAGATATGGCTTCCGGGGAGCTGTTTTTT

V gene: TRBV5-1
CDR3 length: 15
clone size: NA
J gene: TRBJ2-5
D gene: TRBD2
CDR3 protein: CASSFISSGKETQYF
CDR3 DNA: TGCGCCAGCAGCTTCATCTCTAGCGGGAAAGAGACCCAGTACTTC

V gene: TRBV10-2
CDR3 length: 11
clone size: once
J gene: TRBJ2-7
D gene: NA
CDR3 protein: CASTGTYEQYF
CDR3 DNA: TGCGCCAGTACAGGGACCTACGAGCAGTACTTC

V gene: TRBV27
CDR3 length: 14
clone size: NA
J gene: TRBJ2-5
D gene: NA
CDR3 protein: CASSLTGFQETQYF
CDR3 DNA: TGTGCCAGCAGTTTAACAGGGTTCCAAGAGACCCAGTACTTC